These T cell receptor beta chains were read from a single sample in a study of blood T cell repertoires in COVID-19. Only in-frame clones appear in the TCRdb table, and some are missing; sequencing was by immunoSEQ multiplex PCR. The repertoire holds roughly 20,000 clones, with more than 80% as singletons. Sequenced input: peripheral blood. Receptors were obtained from a woman between 50 and 59 years old with active COVID-19. The CDR3 runs from the conserved cysteine through the conserved F or W. Fields, in order: D gene, J gene, clone size, V gene, CDR3 protein, CDR3 DNA. The D gene is left open where the match is weak. Clone size is not always given. Where it is, it says once, few, many or a class for expanded clones.

- TRBJ2-7 - TRBV7-2 CASSLEEEEQYF TGTGCCAGCAGCCTGGAGGAGGAAGAGCAGTACTTC
TRBD1 TRBJ1-1 - TRBV11-1 CASSFTGTGAEAFF TGTGCCAGCAGTTTTACCGGGACAGGAGCTGAAGCTTTCTTT
TRBD1 TRBJ2-7 - TRBV7-9 CASSGTAVYEQYF TGTGCCAGCAGCGGGACAGCTGTTTACGAGCAGTACTTC
- TRBJ2-7 few TRBV18 CASSEGYEQYF TGTGCCAGCTCAGAGGGCTACGAGCAGTACTTC
TRBD2 TRBJ2-3 - TRBV10-3 CAIRETSGRSTDTQYF TGTGCCATCAGGGAGACTAGCGGGAGGTCCACAGATACGCAGTATTTT
- TRBJ1-2 once TRBV12-5 CASGTALDGYTF TGTGCTAGTGGGACAGCTTTGGATGGCTACACCTTC
- TRBJ1-1 - TRBV5-1 CASSLVSDTEAFF TGCGCCAGCAGCTTGGTGAGTGACACTGAAGCTTTCTTT
- TRBJ1-1 - TRBV12-3/TRBV12-4 CASSFLDSKRAFF TGTGCCAGCAGTTTTTTGGACAGCAAGAGAGCTTTCTTT
- TRBJ2-1 - TRBV19 CASSIDYSRDFYNEQFF TGTGCCAGTAGTATAGATTATAGTCGGGACTTTTACAATGAGCAGTTCTTC
- TRBJ2-2 once TRBV4-1 CASSQDLARQPGELFF TGCGCCAGCAGCCAAGATCTGGCCAGGCAACCCGGGGAGCTGTTTTTT
TRBD2 TRBJ2-1 - TRBV9 CASSPHGRGLIDEQFF TGTGCCAGCAGCCCACACGGGAGGGGACTAATCGATGAGCAGTTCTTC
- TRBJ2-5 - TRBV7-7 CASSLGGTPSETQYF TGTGCTAGCAGCTTAGGCGGGACTCCCTCCGAGACCCAGTACTTC
- TRBJ2-2 - TRBV6-5 CASSTTGLVAGELFF TGTGCCAGCAGTACGACAGGACTAGTGGCCGGGGAGCTGTTTTTT
TRBD2 TRBJ2-3 - TRBV18 CASSPSGGSGLAPQGQYF TGTGCCAGCTCACCCAGCGGGGGATCGGGACTAGCGCCCCAGGGGCAGTATTTT
- TRBJ1-1 - TRBV7-9 CASSLASGNTEAFF TGTGCCAGCAGCTTAGCGTCGGGGAACACTGAAGCTTTCTTT
TRBD1 TRBJ2-7 - TRBV5-1 CASSRTGGRVSYEQYF TGCGCCAGCAGCAGGACAGGGGGGAGAGTCAGCTACGAGCAGTACTTC
TRBD2 TRBJ2-7 - TRBV28 CASNASGRSSYEQYF TGTGCCAGCAACGCTAGCGGGAGATCAAGCTACGAGCAGTACTTC
- TRBJ2-7 - TRBV28 CASSFLQGFNIIEQYF TGTGCCAGCAGTTTCCTACAGGGCTTCAATATCATCGAGCAGTACTTC
TRBD1 TRBJ2-2 - TRBV5-6 CASSLTGGRTGELFF TGTGCCAGCAGCTTGACAGGGGGCCGGACCGGGGAGCTGTTTTTT
- TRBJ1-1 - TRBV29-1 CSVDEGLNTEAFF TGCAGCGTTGATGAGGGTTTGAACACTGAAGCTTTCTTT
- TRBJ2-5 once TRBV3-1/TRBV3-2 CASSQEIPGAGQETQYF TGTGCCAGCAGCCAAGAGATCCCAGGGGCTGGCCAAGAGACCCAGTACTTC
- TRBJ1-2 - TRBV9 CASSGQGGYTF TGTGCCAGCAGCGGTCAGGGGGGCTACACCTTC
TRBD1 TRBJ1-4 - TRBV13 CASSTGAQTNEKLFF TGTGCCAGCAGCACAGGGGCTCAAACTAATGAAAAACTGTTTTTT
TRBD2 TRBJ2-3 - TRBV3-1/TRBV3-2 CASSQELVAGVADTQYF TGTGCCAGCAGCCAAGAATTGGTAGCGGGAGTTGCAGATACGCAGTATTTT
TRBD2 TRBJ2-1 - TRBV18 CASSPRLAGSPGDEQFF TGTGCCAGCTCACCACGCCTAGCGGGCTCCCCAGGGGATGAGCAGTTCTTC
TRBD1 TRBJ1-4 - TRBV18 CASSPNRGGEKLFF TGTGCCAGCTCACCCAACAGGGGGGGTGAAAAACTGTTTTTT
TRBD1 TRBJ2-1 - TRBV19 CATSLDRTGQRSSYNEQFF TGTGCCACTTCCTTAGATCGGACGGGACAGCGAAGCTCCTACAATGAGCAGTTCTTC
TRBD1 TRBJ2-1 - TRBV27 CASSRGTGGSYNEQFF TGTGCCAGCAGTAGGGGGACAGGGGGGTCCTACAATGAGCAGTTCTTC
TRBD2 TRBJ2-3 - TRBV4-2 CASSLAAGGGDTQYF TGTGCCAGCAGCCTGGCCGCGGGAGGCGGAGATACGCAGTATTTT
TRBD2 TRBJ2-1 - TRBV29-1 CSVSGTAAGASYNEQFF TGCAGCGTCTCGGGGACCGCCGCGGGAGCGTCCTACAATGAGCAGTTCTTC
- TRBJ2-7 - TRBV3-1/TRBV3-2 CASSQSRGEQYF TGTGCCAGCAGCCAGTCTAGAGGCGAGCAGTACTTC
- TRBJ1-5 - TRBV18 CASSPTLRWPQHF TGTGCCAGCTCACCGACCCTGCGGTGGCCCCAGCATTTT
- TRBJ1-2 - TRBV3-1/TRBV3-2 CASSRTGANYGYTF TGTGCCAGCAGCCGGACCGGGGCTAACTATGGCTACACCTTC
- TRBJ2-1 - TRBV7-3 CASSLRADNEQFF TGTGCCAGCAGCCTGAGGGCCGACAATGAGCAGTTCTTC
TRBD1 TRBJ2-5 once TRBV19 CASQNRDRLRETQYF TGTGCCAGCCAGAACCGGGACAGGTTAAGGGAGACCCAGTACTTC
- TRBJ1-3 - TRBV10-3 CAIRADSGNTIYF TGTGCCATCAGGGCTGACAGCGGAAACACCATATATTTT
- TRBJ1-4 - TRBV13 CASSLPGVNEKLFF TGTGCCAGCAGCCTCCCGGGGGTTAATGAAAAACTGTTTTTT
TRBD2 TRBJ2-5 once TRBV6-5 CASSLAGLGETQYF TGTGCCAGCAGTTTAGCGGGGTTAGGAGAGACCCAGTACTTC
- TRBJ2-6 - TRBV14 CASSQLLGRGSGANVLTF TGTGCCAGCAGCCAACTTTTAGGCAGAGGCTCTGGGGCCAACGTCCTGACTTTC
TRBD2 TRBJ2-7 once TRBV2 CASSPSGGFSYEQYF TGTGCCAGCAGTCCTAGCGGGGGCTTCTCCTACGAGCAGTACTTC
- TRBJ1-1 - TRBV9 CASSVTGANTEAFF TGTGCCAGCAGCGTGACAGGAGCGAACACTGAAGCTTTCTTT
TRBD2 TRBJ2-1 - TRBV18 CASSPTSGILHEQFF TGTGCCAGCTCACCTACTAGCGGGATACTCCATGAGCAGTTCTTC
TRBD2 TRBJ2-5 - TRBV15 CATSRRGLAGSQETQYF TGTGCCACCAGCAGACGTGGTCTAGCGGGATCCCAAGAGACCCAGTACTTC
- TRBJ1-2 - TRBV7-2 CASSLVTALYGYTF TGTGCCAGCAGCTTAGTTACAGCCCTCTATGGCTACACCTTC
- TRBJ1-2 - TRBV9 CASSVDGSGGAGETF TGTGCCAGCAGCGTAGACGGATCGGGGGGCGCGGGAGAGACCTTC